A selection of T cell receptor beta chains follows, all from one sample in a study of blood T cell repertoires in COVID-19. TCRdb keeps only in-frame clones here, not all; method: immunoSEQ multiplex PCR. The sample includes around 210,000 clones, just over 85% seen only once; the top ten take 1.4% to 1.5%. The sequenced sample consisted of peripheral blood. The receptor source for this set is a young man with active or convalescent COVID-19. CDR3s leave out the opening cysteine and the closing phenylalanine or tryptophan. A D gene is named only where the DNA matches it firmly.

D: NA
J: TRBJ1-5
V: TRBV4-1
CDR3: ASSQEGGLGNQPQH

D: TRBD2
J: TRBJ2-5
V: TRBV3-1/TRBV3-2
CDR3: ASSQGSGRIGETQY

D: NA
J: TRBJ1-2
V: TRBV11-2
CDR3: ASRHMGGTDPYGYT

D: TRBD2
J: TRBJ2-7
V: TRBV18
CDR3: ASSPAAGVMDEQY

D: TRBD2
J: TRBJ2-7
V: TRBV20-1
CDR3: SASGGRADYEQY

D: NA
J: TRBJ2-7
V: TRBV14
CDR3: ASSQDSGSSYEQY

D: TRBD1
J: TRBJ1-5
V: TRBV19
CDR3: ATKYSDRGNQPQH

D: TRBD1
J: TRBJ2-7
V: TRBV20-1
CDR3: SASSGTGVQNEQY

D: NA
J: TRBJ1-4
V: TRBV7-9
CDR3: ASSSGGFEKLF

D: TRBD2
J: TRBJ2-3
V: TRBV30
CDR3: AWRWREGTDTQY

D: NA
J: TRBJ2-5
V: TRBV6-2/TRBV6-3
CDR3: ASSYYPAGGVETQY

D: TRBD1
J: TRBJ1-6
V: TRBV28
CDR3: ASSLGQGYGPLH

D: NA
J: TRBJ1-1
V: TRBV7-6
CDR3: ASSPGVSAF

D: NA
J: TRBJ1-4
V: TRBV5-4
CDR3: ASSLFQGTNEKLF

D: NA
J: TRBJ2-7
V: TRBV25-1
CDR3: ASSRLPYEQY

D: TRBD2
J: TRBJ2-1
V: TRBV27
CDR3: ASRGRETHGNEQF

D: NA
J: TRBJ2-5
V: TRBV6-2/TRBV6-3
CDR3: ASSSDIYKTQY

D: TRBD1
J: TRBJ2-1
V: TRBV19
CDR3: ASIATGGGFPRQF

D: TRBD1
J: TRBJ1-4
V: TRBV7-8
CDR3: ASSLVYPGTGREAEKLF

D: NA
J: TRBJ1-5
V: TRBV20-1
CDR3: SASLEDVGGQPDQPQH

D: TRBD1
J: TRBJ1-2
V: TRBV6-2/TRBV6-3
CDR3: ASSGQGNYGYT

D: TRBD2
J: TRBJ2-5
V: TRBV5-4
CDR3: ASSLGLAGARGQETQY

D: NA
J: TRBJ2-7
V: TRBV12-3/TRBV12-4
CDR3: ASSSLTYEQY

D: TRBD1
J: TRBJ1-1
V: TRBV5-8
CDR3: ASSLSWTGPLKEAF

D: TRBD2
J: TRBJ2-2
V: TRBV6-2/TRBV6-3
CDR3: ASSYAGAPFSGELF

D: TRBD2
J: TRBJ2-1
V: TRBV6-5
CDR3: ASPSGRVNEQF

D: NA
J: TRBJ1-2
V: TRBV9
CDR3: ASSADPGGTYGYT

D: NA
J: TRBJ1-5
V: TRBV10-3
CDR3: AISSGGTRGQPQH

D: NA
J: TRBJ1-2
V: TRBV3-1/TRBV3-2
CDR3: ASSQDLGTGIRYGYT

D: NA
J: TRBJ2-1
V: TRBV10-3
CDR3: ATRPGNNEQF

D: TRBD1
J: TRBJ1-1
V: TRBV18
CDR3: ASSTLGTGGNTEAF

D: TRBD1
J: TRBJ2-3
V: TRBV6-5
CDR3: ASSPPTGSTDTQY

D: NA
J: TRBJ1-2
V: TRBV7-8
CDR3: ASSPGLYGYT

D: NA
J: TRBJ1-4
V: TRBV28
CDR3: ASRAQGTLNEKLF

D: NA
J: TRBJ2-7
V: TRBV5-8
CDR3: ASSFEIGAEQY

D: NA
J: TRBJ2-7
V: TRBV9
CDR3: ASSVRAVDYEQY

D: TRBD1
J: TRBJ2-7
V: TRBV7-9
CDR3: ASSLGTGAHEQY

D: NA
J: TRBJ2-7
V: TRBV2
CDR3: ASGAFYEQY

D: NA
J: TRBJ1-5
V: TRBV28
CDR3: ASHDRSNQPQH

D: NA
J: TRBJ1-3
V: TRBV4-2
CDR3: ASSPSSGNTIY

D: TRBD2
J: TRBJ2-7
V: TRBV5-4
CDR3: ASSLGSGLASYEQY

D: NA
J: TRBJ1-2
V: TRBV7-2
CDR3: ASSKRSGEYGYT

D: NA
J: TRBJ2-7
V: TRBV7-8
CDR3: ASSATGHTYEQY

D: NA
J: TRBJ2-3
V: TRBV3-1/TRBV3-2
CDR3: ASSQDPGGPYTQY

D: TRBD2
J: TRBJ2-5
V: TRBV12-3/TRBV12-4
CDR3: ASSGLASITQY

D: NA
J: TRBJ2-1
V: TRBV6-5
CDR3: ASRAAGEQF

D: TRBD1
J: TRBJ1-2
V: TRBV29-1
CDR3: SVVTGGDGYT

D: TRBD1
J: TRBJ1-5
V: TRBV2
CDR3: ASSRKPGQTSNQPQH

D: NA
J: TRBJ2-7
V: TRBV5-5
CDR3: ASSLTWSSYEQY

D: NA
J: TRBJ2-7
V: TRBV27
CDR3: ASSFLVRY

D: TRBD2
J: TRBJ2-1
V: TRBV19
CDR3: ASSSGLAGVEQF

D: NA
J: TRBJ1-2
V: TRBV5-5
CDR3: ASSHKSLPMGRLDYGYT

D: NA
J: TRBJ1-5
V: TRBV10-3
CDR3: AISESGRTEVRGNQPQH

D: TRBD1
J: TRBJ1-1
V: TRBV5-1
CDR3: ASEQGPGTEAF